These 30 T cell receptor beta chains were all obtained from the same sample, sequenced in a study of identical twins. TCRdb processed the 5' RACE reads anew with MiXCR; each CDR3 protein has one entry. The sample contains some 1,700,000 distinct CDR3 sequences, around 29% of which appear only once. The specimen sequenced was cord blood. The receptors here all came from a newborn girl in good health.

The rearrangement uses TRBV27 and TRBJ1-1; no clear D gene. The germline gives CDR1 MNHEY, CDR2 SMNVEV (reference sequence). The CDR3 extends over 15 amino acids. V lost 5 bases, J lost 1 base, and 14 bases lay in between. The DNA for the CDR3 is TGTGCCAGCAGTCCTCCGCCTGGGCCGAACACTGAAGCTTTCTTT. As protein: CASSPPPGPNTEAFF.

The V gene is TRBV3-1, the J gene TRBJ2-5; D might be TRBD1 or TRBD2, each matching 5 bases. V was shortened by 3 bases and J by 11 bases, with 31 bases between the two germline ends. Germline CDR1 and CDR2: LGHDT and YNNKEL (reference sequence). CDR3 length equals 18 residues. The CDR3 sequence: CASSQQGLRTFTGNEQYF. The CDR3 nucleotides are TGTGCCAGCAGCCAGCAGGGCCTAAGGACTTTTACGGGCAATGAGCAGTACTTC.

CDR3 residues: CASSWTPGANTEAFF. DNA of the CDR3: TGTGCCAGCAGTTGGACCCCGGGTGCGAACACTGAAGCTTTCTTT. This sequence joins TRBV7-2 and TRBJ1-1; D gene uncertain. The V and J ends lost 6 bases and 1 base respectively, with 15 bases between them. The CDR3 is made up of 15 amino acids. Germline CDR1 reads SGHTA; CDR2 reads FQGNSA.

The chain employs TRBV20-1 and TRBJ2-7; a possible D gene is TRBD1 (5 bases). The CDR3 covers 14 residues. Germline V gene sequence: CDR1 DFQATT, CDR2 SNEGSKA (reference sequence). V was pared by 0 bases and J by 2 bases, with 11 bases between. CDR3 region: CSARDRLGPYEQYF. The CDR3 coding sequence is TGCAGTGCTAGAGACCGACTGGGGCCCTACGAGCAGTACTTC.

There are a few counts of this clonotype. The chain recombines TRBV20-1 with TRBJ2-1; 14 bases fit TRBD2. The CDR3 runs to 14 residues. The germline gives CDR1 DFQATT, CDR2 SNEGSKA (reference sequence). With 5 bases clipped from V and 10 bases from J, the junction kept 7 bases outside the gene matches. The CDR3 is CSAFPGLAGVEQFF. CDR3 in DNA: TGCAGTGCTTTTCCGGGACTAGCGGGAGTCGAGCAGTTCTTC.

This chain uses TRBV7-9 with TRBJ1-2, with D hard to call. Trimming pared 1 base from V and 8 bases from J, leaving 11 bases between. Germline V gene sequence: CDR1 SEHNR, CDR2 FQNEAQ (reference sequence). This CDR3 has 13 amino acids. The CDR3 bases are TGTGCCAGCAGCTTAGACGCCTTCCAGGGCTACACCTTC. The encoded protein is CASSLDAFQGYTF.

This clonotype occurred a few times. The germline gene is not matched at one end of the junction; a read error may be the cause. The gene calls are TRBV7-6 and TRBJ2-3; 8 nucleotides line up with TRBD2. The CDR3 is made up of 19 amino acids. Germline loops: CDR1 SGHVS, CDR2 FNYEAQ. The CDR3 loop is CACSLASFFKREPQDTQYF. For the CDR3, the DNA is TGTGCCTGCAGCTTAGCGTCATTTTTTAAGCGGGAGCCCCAAGATACGCAGTATTTT.

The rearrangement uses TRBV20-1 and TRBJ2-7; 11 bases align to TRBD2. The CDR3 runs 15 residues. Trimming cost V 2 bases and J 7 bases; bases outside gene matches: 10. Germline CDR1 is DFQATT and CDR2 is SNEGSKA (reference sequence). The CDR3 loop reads CSARQTSGGYNEQYF. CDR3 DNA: TGCAGTGCTAGACAAACTAGCGGGGGATACAATGAGCAGTACTTC.

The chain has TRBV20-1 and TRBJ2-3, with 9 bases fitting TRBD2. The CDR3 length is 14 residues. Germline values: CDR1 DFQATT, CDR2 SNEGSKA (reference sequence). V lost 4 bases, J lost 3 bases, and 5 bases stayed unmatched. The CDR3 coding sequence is TGCAGTGCTACCGGGACTAGCAGGACAGATACGCAGTATTTT. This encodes CSATGTSRTDTQYF.

CDR3 DNA sequence: TGTGCCAGCAGCCAAGATGGGAAGGGCGCCCCGTGGGGCTACACCTTC. Its translation is CASSQDGKGAPWGYTF. The chain employs TRBV3-1 and TRBJ1-2; no reliable D call. The ends were cut back, 0 bases at V and 8 bases at J, with 19 bases in the middle. Per germline, CDR1 LGHDT and CDR2 YNNKEL (reference sequence). CDR3 size: 16 residues.

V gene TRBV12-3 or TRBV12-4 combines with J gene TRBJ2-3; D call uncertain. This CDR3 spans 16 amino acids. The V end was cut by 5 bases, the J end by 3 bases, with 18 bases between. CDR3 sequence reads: CASSTPRSIRTDTQYF. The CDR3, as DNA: TGTGCCAGCAGTACACCTAGAAGCATAAGAACAGATACGCAGTATTTT.

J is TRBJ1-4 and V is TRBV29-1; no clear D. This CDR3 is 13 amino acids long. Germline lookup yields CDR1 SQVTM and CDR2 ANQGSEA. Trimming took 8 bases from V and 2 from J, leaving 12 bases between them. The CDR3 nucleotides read TGCAGCATAGAGCTGGGGACTAATGAAAAACTGTTTTTT. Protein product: CSIELGTNEKLFF.

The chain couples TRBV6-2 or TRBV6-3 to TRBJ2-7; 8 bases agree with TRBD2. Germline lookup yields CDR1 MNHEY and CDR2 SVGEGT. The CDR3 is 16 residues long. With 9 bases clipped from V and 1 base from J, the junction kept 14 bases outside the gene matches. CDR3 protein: CASRPSLAGGSYEQYF. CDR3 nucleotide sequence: TGTGCCAGTAGGCCAAGCCTAGCGGGTGGTTCCTACGAGCAGTACTTC.

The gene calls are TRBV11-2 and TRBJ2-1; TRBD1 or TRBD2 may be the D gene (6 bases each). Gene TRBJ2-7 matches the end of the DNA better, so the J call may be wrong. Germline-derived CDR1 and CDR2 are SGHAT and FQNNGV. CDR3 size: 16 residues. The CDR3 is CASSLEGGGRYNEQYF. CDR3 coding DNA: TGTGCCAGCAGCTTAGAAGGAGGGGGGCGGTACAATGAGCAGTACTTC.

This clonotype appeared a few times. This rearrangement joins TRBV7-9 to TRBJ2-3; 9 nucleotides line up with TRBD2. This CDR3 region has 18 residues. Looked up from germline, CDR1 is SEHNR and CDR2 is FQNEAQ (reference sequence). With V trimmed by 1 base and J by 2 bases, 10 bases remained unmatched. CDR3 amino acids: CASSLGDASGTFTDTQYF. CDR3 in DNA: TGTGCCAGCAGCTTAGGGGACGCTAGCGGGACCTTCACAGATACGCAGTATTTT.

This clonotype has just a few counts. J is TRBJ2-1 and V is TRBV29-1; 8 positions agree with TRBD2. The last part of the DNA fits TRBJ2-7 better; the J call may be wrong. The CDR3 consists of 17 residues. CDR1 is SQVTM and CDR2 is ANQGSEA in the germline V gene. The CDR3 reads CSVHLGGGLVSYNEQYF. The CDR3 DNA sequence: TGCAGCGTTCACCTGGGTGGGGGACTAGTGTCCTACAATGAGCAGTACTTC.

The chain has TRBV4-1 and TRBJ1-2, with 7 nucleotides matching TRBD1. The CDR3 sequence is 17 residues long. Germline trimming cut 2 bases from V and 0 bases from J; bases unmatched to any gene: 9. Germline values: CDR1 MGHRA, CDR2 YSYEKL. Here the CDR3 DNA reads TGCGCCAGCAGCCAACCGCGGAGGGGGCCAGCTAACTATGGCTACACCTTC. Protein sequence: CASSQPRRGPANYGYTF.

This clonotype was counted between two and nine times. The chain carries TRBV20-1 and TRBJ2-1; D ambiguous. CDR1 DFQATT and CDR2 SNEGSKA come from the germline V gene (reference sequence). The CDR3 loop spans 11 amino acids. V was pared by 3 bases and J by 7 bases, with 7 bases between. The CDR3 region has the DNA TGCAGTGCTAGCGACGAGAATGAGCAGTTCTTC. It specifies CSASDENEQFF.

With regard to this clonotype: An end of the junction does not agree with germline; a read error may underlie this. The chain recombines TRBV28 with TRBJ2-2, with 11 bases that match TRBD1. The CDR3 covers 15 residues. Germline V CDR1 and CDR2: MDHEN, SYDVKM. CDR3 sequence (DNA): TGTGCCAGCATTCCGGACAGGGGGCTAACCGGGGAGCGGTTTTTT. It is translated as CASIPDRGLTGERFF. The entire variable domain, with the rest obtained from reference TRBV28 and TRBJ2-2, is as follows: DVKVTQSSRYLVKRTGEKVFLECVQDMDHENMFWYRQDPGLGLRLIYFSYDVKMKEKGDIPEGYSVSREKKERFSLILESASTNQTSMYLCASIPDRGLTGERFFGEGSRLTVL.

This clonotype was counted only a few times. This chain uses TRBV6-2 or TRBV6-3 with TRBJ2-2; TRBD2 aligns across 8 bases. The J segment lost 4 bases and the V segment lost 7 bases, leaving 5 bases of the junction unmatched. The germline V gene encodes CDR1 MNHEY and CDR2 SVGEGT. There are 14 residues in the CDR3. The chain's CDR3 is CASKREGVTGELFF. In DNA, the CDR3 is TGTGCCAGCAAACGGGAGGGGGTCACCGGGGAGCTGTTTTTT.

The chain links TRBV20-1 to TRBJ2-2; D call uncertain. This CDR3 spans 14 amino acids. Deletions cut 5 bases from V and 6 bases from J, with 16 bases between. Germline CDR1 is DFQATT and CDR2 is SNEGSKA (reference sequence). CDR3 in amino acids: CSARPPVGAGELFF. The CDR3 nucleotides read TGCAGTGCTCGACCACCCGTGGGCGCCGGGGAGCTGTTTTTT.

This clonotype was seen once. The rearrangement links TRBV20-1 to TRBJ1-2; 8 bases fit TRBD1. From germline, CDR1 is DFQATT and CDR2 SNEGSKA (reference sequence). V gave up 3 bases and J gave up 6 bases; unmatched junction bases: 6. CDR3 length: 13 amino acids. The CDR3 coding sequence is TGCAGTGCTAGGCTACAGGGGGGGCATGGCTACACCTTC. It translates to CSARLQGGHGYTF.

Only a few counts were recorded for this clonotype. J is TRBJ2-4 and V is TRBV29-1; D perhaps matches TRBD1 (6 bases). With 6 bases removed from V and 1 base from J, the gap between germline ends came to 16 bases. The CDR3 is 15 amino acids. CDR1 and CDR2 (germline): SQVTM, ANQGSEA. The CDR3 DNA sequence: TGCAGCGTGGGGGCGGGCAGGGCGGCCAAAAACATTCAGTACTTC. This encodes CSVGAGRAAKNIQYF.

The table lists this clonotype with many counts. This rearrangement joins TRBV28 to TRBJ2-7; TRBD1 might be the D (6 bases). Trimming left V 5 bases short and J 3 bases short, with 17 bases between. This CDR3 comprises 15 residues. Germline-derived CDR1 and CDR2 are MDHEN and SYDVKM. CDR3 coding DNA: TGTGCCAGCAGTGAGACAGGCCGATCCCGCTACGAGCAGTACTTC. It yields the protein CASSETGRSRYEQYF.

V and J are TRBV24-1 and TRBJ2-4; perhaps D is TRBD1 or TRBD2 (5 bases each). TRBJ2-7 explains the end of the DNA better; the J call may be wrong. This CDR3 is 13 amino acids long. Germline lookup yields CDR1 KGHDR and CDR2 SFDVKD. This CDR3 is CAIGDGVRYEQYF. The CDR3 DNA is TGTGCCATCGGGGACGGCGTTCGGTACGAGCAGTACTTC.

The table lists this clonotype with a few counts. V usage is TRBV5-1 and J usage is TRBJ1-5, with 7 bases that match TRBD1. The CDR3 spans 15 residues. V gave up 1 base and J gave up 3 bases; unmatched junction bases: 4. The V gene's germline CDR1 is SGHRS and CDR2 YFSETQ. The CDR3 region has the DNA TGCGCCAGCAGCTTGACAGGGGCTACCAATCAGCCCCAGCATTTT. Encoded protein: CASSLTGATNQPQHF.

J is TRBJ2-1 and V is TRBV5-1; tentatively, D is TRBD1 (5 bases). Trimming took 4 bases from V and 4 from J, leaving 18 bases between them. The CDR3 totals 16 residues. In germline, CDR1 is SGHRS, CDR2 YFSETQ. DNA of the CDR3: TGCGCCAGCAGCATACAGACAGACCGACCTTACAATGAGCAGTTCTTC. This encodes CASSIQTDRPYNEQFF.

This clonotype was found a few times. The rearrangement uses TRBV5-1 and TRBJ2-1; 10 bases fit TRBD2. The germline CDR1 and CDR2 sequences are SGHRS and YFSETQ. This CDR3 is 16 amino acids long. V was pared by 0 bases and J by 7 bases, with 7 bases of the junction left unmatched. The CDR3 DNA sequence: TGCGCCAGCAGCTTGGTACCAGCGGGAGGGCTAAATGAGCAGTTCTTC. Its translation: CASSLVPAGGLNEQFF.

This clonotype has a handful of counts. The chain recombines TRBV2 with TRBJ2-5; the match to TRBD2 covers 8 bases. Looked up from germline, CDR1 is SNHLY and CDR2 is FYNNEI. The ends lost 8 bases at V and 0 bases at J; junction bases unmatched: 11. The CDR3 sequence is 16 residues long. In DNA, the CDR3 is TGTGCCAGCTATATGGGGAGCGGGGGACACCAAGAGACCCAGTACTTC. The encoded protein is CASYMGSGGHQETQYF.

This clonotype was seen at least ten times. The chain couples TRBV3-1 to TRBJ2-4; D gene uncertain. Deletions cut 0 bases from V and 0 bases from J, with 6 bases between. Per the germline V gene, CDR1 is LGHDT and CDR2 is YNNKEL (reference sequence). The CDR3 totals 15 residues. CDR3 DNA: TGTGCCAGCAGCCAAGAACAGCTAGCCAAAAACATTCAGTACTTC. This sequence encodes CASSQEQLAKNIQYF.